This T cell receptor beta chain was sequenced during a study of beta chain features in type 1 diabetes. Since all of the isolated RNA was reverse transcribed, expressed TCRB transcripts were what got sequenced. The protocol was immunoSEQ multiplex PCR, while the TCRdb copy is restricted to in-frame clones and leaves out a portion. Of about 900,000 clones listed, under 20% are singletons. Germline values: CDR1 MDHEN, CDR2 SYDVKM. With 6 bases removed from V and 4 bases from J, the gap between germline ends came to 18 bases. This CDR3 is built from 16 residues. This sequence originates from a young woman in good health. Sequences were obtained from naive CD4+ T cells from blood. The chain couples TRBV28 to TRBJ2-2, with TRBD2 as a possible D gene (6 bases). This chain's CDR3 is CASSGTFPDPTGELFF. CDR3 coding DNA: TGTGCCAGCAGCGGGACTTTCCCGGATCCCACCGGGGAGCTGTTTTTT.